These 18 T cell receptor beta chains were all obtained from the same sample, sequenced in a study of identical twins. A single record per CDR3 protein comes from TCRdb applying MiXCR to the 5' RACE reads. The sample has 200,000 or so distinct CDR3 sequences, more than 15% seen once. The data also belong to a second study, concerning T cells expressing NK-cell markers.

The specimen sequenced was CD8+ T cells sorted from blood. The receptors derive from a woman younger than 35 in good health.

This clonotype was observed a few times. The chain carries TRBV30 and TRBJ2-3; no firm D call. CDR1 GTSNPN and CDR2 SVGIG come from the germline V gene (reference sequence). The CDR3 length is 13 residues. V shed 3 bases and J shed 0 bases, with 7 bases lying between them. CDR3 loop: CAWSLTSTDTQYF. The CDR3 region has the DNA TGTGCCTGGAGCCTTACTAGCACAGATACGCAGTATTTT.

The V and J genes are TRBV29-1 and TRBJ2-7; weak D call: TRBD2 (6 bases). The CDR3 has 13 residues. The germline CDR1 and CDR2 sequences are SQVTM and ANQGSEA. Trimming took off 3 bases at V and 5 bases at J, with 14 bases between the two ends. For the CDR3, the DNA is TGCAGCGTTGAGGGGGGACGGTCTGACGAGCAGTACTTC. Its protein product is CSVEGGRSDEQYF.

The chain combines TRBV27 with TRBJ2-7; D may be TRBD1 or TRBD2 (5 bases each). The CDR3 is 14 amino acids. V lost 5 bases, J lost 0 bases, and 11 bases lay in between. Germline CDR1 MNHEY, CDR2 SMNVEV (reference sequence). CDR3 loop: CASSRGPSSYEQYF. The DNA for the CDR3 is TGTGCCAGCAGTCGGGGCCCTAGCTCCTACGAGCAGTACTTC.

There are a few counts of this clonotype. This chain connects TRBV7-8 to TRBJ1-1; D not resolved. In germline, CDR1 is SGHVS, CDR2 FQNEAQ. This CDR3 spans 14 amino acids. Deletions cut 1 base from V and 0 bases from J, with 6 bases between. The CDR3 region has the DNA TGTGCCAGCAGCTTAGGAGCAGTGAACACTGAAGCTTTCTTT. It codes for CASSLGAVNTEAFF. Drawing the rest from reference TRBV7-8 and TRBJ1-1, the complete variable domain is GAGVSQSPRYKVAKRGQDVALRCDPISGHVSLFWYQQALGQGPEFLTYFQNEAQLDKSGLPSDRFFAERPEGSVSTLKIQRTQQEDSAVYLCASSLGAVNTEAFFGQGTRLTVV.

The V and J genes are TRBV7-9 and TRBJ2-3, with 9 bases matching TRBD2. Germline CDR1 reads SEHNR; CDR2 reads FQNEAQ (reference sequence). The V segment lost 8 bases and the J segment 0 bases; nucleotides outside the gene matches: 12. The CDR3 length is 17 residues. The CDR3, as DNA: TGTGCCAGCGATGTGGCTAGCGGGGCTCATAGCACAGATACGCAGTATTTT. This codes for CASDVASGAHSTDTQYF.

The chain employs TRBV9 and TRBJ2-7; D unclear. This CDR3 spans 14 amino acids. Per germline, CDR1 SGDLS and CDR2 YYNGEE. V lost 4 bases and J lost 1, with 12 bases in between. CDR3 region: CASSLNQKSYEQYF. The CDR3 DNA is TGTGCCAGCAGCCTAAACCAAAAGTCCTACGAGCAGTACTTC.

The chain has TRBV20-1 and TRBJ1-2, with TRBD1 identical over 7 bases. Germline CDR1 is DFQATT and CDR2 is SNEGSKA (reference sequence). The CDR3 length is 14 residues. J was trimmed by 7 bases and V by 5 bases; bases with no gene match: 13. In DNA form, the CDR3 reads TGCAGTGCTCCCAACCGGGACAGCTATAGTGGCTACACCTTC. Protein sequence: CSAPNRDSYSGYTF.

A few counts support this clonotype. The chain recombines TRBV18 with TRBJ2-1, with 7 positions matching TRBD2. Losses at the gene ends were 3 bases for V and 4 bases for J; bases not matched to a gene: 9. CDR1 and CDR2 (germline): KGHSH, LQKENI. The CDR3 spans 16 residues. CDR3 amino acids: CASSPLKLASYNEQFF. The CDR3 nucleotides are TGTGCCAGCTCACCGCTGAAACTAGCGTCGTACAATGAGCAGTTCTTC.

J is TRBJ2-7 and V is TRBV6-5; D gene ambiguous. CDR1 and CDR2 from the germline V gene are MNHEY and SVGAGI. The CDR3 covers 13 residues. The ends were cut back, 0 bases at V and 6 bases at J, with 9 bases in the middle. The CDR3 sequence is CASSYSDGLEQYF. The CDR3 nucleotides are TGTGCCAGCAGTTACTCCGACGGGCTCGAGCAGTACTTC.

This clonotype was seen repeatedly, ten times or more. CDR3: CATSNRAYNEQFF. CDR3 in DNA: TGTGCCACCAGCAACCGGGCTTACAATGAGCAGTTCTTC. The chain employs TRBV15 and TRBJ2-1; unclear D gene. Germline-derived CDR1 and CDR2 are LNHNV and YYDKDF (reference sequence). The CDR3 has 13 residues. Trimming removed 4 bases at V and 4 bases at J, with 8 bases between.

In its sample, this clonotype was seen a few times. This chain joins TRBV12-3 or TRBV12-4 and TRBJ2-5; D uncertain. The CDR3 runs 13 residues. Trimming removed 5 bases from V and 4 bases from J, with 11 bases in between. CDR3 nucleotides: TGTGCCAGCAGTCCTGGGTTTGGAGAGACCCAGTACTTC. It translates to CASSPGFGETQYF.

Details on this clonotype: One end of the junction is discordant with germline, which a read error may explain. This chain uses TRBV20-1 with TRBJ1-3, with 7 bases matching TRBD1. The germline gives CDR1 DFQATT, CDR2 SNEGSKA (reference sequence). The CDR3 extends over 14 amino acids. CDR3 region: CSATGVGSGNTIYF. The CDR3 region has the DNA TGCAGCGCTACAGGGGTCGGCTCTGGAAACACCATATATTTT.

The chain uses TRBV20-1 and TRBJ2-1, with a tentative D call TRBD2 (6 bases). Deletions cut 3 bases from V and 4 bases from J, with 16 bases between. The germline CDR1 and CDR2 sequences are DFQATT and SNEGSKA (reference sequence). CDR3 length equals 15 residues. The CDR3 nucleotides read TGCAGTGCTAGCGGTCCGGGAGCGATATACAATGAGCAGTTCTTC. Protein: CSASGPGAIYNEQFF.

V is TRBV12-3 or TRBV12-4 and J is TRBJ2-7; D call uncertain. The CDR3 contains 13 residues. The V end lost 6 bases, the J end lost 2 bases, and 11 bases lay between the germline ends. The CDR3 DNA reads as TGTGCCAGCAGCCCCGACCTGGCCTACGAGCAGTACTTC. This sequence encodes CASSPDLAYEQYF.

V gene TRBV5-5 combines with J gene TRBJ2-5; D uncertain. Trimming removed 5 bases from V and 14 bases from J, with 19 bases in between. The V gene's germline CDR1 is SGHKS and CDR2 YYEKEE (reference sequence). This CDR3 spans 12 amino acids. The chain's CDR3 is CASSHDSRSVYF. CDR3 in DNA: TGTGCCAGCAGTCATGATAGCCGATCAGTTTACTTC.

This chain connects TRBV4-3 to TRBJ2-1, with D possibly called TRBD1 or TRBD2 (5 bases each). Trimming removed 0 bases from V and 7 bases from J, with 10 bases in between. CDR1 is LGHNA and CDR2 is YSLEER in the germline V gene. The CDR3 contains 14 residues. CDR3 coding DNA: TGCGCCAGCAGCCAAGACTTTGGGGGAAATGAGCAGTTCTTC. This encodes CASSQDFGGNEQFF.

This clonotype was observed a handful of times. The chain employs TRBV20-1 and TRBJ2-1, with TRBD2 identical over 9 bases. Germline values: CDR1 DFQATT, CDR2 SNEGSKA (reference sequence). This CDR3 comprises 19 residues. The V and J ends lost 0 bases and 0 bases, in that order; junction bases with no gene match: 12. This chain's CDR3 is CSAREGVAGDPVSYNEQFF. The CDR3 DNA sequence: TGCAGTGCTAGAGAGGGAGTAGCGGGGGACCCTGTCTCCTACAATGAGCAGTTCTTC.

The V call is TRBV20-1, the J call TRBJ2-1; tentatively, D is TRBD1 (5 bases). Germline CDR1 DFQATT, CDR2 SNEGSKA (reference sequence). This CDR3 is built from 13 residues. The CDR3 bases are TGCAGCCCCGACAGCGTTGCCTACAATGAGCAGTTCTTC. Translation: CSPDSVAYNEQFF.